This TCR beta chain was recorded in a study of T-cell reconstitution after alpha-beta-depleted transplantation in children. Broader study findings: After transplant, high TCRbeta diversity at day 60 in some patients arose from surviving recipient T cells and thymic progenitors. By one year post-transplant, T-cell counts and diversity largely arose from T cells that were newly produced.

With regard to this clonotype: Its antigen is unidentified.

The CDR3 is 16 amino acids. CDR1 and CDR2 (germline): ENHRY, SYGVKD. V was shortened by 6 bases and J by 1 base, with 18 bases between the two germline ends. During its preparation, the TCRbeta library received unique molecular identifiers. A single record per CDR3 protein comes from TCRdb applying MiXCR to the PCR reads. The repertoire holds hundreds of thousands of distinct CDR3 sequences, with about a sixth as singletons. The TCR originated in a male patient aged 2-9 years who had a stem cell transplant for acute lymphoblastic leukemia, so the T cells may come from the graft donor. The gene calls are TRBV10-3 and TRBJ1-1; D possibly corresponds to TRBD1 (5 bases). The source material was PBMCs, mostly from graft donor cells, sampled 360 days after TCRalphabeta/CD19-depleted stem cell transplant. DNA for the CDR3: TGTGCCATCAGCCTTGACAGTCCCCGCGGGAACACTGAAGCTTTCTTT. Translated: CAISLDSPRGNTEAFF.